One sample yielded the 3 T cell receptor beta chains listed below, sequenced in a study of cytomegalovirus exposure and HLA in healthy donors. In the PCR, 60 Vbeta and 13 Jbeta primers were used. The table came from immunoSEQ multiplex PCR; TCRdb's copy has only in-frame clones and leaves some out. This sample yields roughly 180,000 clones, of which 70% to 80% are seen a single time; 1.5% to 2% belongs to the top ten. The sequenced material came from PBMCs. These receptors all come from a man younger than 30 in good health and CMV-seronegative.

This clone has only a few counts. CDR3 protein: CAWSGVAGGPFADTQYF. The CDR3 DNA follows: TGTGCCTGGAGCGGCGTAGCGGGAGGGCCGTTCGCAGATACGCAGTATTTT. V gene TRBV30 combines with J gene TRBJ2-3; TRBD2 aligns across 11 bases. The V gene's germline CDR1 is GTSNPN and CDR2 SVGIG (reference sequence). V gave up 3 bases and J gave up 4 bases; unmatched junction bases: 12. This CDR3 comprises 17 residues.

The J gene is TRBJ2-7, the V gene TRBV5-4; 7 nucleotides agree with TRBD1. In germline, CDR1 is SGHNT, CDR2 YYREEE (reference sequence). This CDR3 region has 14 residues. With V trimmed by 0 bases and J by 4 bases, 4 bases remained unmatched. The CDR3 here is CASSLVGQAYEQYF. The CDR3 DNA reads TGTGCCAGCAGCTTGGTCGGACAGGCATACGAGCAGTACTTC.

This clone showed up just once. The chain links TRBV2 to TRBJ2-7, with D maybe TRBD1 (5 bases). Looked up from germline, CDR1 is SNHLY and CDR2 is FYNNEI. This CDR3 is built from 16 residues. Trimming removed 4 bases from V and 2 bases from J, with 18 bases in between. CDR3 sequence reads: CASSGPSQGNAYEQYF. The CDR3, as DNA: TGTGCCAGCAGTGGCCCGTCCCAGGGCAACGCCTACGAGCAGTACTTC.